The rows below give T cell receptor beta chains drawn from one sample of a study of post-analysis software for immune sequencing data. TCRdb processed the PCR reads anew with MiXCR; each CDR3 protein has one entry. The table lists about 770,000 distinct CDR3 sequences, under 60% of them singletons. The sequencing sample was made of blood. The receptors were gathered from a girl under 18 with multiple sclerosis. The CDR3 runs from the conserved cysteine through the conserved F or W. The order of the fields is CDR3 length, V gene, CDR3 protein.

cdr3_length: 14; v_call: TRBV24-1; cdr3_aa: CATSGDRFGETQYF
cdr3_length: 14; v_call: TRBV24-1; cdr3_aa: CATGAGDSYNEQYF
cdr3_length: 15; v_call: TRBV12-3/TRBV12-4; cdr3_aa: CASLNSGRDNNEQFF
cdr3_length: 19; v_call: TRBV6-5; cdr3_aa: CASSYVSSGRVGSYNEQFF
cdr3_length: 15; v_call: TRBV6-1; cdr3_aa: CASSGRGVTLNIQYF
cdr3_length: 13; v_call: TRBV6-1; cdr3_aa: CASSHYSYNEQFF
cdr3_length: 14; v_call: TRBV4-1; cdr3_aa: CASSQDREVRTQYF
cdr3_length: 15; v_call: TRBV6-6; cdr3_aa: CASAERAAPKNIQYF
cdr3_length: 15; v_call: TRBV10-3; cdr3_aa: CAISEGTSPHYEQYF
cdr3_length: 14; v_call: TRBV4-3; cdr3_aa: CASSQESTPSTQYF
cdr3_length: 15; v_call: TRBV20-1; cdr3_aa: CSVVLRKSSYNEQFF
cdr3_length: 14; v_call: TRBV20-1; cdr3_aa: CSARSSGRGETQYF
cdr3_length: 15; v_call: TRBV6-5; cdr3_aa: CASSSLAGGLNEQFF
cdr3_length: 14; v_call: TRBV2; cdr3_aa: CASTDRSPRDTQYF
cdr3_length: 14; v_call: TRBV19; cdr3_aa: CASRHPQGSETQYF
cdr3_length: 14; v_call: TRBV7-3; cdr3_aa: CASSPDPFGGEQYF
cdr3_length: 15; v_call: TRBV7-9; cdr3_aa: CASSSPGLGSHEQYF
cdr3_length: 14; v_call: TRBV20-1; cdr3_aa: CSARPRAGTDTQYF
cdr3_length: 17; v_call: TRBV20-1; cdr3_aa: CSASSPVRSTGHHGYTF
cdr3_length: 15; v_call: TRBV6-5; cdr3_aa: CASRPTGYNSYEQYF
cdr3_length: 16; v_call: TRBV20-1; cdr3_aa: CSANKGGAGGTDTQYF
cdr3_length: 12; v_call: TRBV10-3; cdr3_aa: CAMGSSGYTQYF
cdr3_length: 17; v_call: TRBV12-3/TRBV12-4; cdr3_aa: CASSFGTGGPSNQPQHF
cdr3_length: 15; v_call: TRBV6-5; cdr3_aa: CASSSGTGGSQPQHF
cdr3_length: 16; v_call: TRBV20-1; cdr3_aa: CSASGAARGYQETQYF
cdr3_length: 15; v_call: TRBV10-3; cdr3_aa: CAISEPLLTAGAPFF
cdr3_length: 14; v_call: TRBV7-2; cdr3_aa: CASSIGQGPYEQYF
cdr3_length: 15; v_call: TRBV20-1; cdr3_aa: CSARPIAGGPYEQYF
cdr3_length: 12; v_call: TRBV29-1; cdr3_aa: CSVDGREETQYF
cdr3_length: 12; v_call: TRBV20-1; cdr3_aa: CSATPDGDTQYF
cdr3_length: 12; v_call: TRBV28; cdr3_aa: CASSARGREQYF
cdr3_length: 13; v_call: TRBV25-1; cdr3_aa: CASSELSGDEQYF
cdr3_length: 13; v_call: TRBV20-1; cdr3_aa: CSARDRDPGELFF
cdr3_length: 14; v_call: TRBV27; cdr3_aa: CASSFRTGGSEQYF
cdr3_length: 14; v_call: TRBV2; cdr3_aa: CASTSSGPYNEQFF
cdr3_length: 12; v_call: TRBV29-1; cdr3_aa: CSVGDRYYEQYF
cdr3_length: 16; v_call: TRBV4-3; cdr3_aa: CASSQDLTGAYNEQFF
cdr3_length: 12; v_call: TRBV7-9; cdr3_aa: CASSLGPADPFF
cdr3_length: 17; v_call: TRBV9; cdr3_aa: CASSRNPTGMASYEQYF
cdr3_length: 14; v_call: TRBV6-1; cdr3_aa: CASRDGYSNQPQHF
cdr3_length: 13; v_call: TRBV30; cdr3_aa: CAWGQGLHTEAFF
cdr3_length: 14; v_call: TRBV29-1; cdr3_aa: CSVVPPGMVNEQFF
cdr3_length: 15; v_call: TRBV20-1; cdr3_aa: CSAREEGVGKETQYF
cdr3_length: 15; v_call: TRBV27; cdr3_aa: CASSTAGQRNYGYTF
cdr3_length: 13; v_call: TRBV2; cdr3_aa: CASSEPMENIQYF
cdr3_length: 15; v_call: TRBV13; cdr3_aa: CASSLRTGAYNEQFF
cdr3_length: 11; v_call: TRBV6-6; cdr3_aa: CASSYRSEQFF
cdr3_length: 15; v_call: TRBV7-9; cdr3_aa: CASSSFRGSYNEQFF
cdr3_length: 13; v_call: TRBV6-5; cdr3_aa: CASSYSRGAEAFF
cdr3_length: 16; v_call: TRBV6-5; cdr3_aa: CVSSPRGINPSNEQYF
cdr3_length: 16; v_call: TRBV2; cdr3_aa: CASSERRDPSYNEQFF
cdr3_length: 14; v_call: TRBV12-3/TRBV12-4; cdr3_aa: CASRPPGTPYGYTF
cdr3_length: 15; v_call: TRBV27; cdr3_aa: CASSLPTTGINEQFF